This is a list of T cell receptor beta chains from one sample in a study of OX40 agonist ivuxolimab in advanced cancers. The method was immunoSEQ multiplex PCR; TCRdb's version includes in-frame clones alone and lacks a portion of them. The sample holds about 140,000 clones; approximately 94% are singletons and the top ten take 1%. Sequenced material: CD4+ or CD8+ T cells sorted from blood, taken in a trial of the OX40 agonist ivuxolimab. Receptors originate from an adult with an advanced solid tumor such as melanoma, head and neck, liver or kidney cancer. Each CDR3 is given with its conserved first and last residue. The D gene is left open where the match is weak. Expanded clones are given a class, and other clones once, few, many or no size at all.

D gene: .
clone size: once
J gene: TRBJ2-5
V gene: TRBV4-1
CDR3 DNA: TGCGCCAGCAGCCAAGACCGCTGGGAGACCCAGTACTTC
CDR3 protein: CASSQDRWETQYF

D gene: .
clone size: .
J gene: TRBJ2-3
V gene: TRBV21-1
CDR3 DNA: TGTGCCAGCAGCTCGACAGTTACAGATACGCAGTATTTT
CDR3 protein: CASSSTVTDTQYF

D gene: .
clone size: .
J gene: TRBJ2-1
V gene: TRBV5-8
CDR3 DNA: TGTGCCAGCAGCTTGGTAGCGGTTTCCTACAATGAGCAGTTCTTC
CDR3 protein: CASSLVAVSYNEQFF

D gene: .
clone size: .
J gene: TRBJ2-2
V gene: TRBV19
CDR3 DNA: TGTGCCAGTACCAAACGGCAGAACACCGGGGAGCTGTTTTTT
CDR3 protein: CASTKRQNTGELFF

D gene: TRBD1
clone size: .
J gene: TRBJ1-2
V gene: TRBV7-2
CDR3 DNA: TGTGCCAGCAGCTCGCAGGGGGCTAACTATGGCTACACCTTC
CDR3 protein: CASSSQGANYGYTF

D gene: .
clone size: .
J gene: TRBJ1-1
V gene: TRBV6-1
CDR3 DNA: TGTGCCAGCAGGGCTACAGCGAACACTGAAGCTTTCTTT
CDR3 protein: CASRATANTEAFF

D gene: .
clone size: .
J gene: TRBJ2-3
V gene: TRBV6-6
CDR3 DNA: TGTGCCAGCAGTTACTTGGCGGCTGGGGAGGATACGCAGTATTTT
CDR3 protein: CASSYLAAGEDTQYF

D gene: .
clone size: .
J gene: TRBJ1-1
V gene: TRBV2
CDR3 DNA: TGTGCCAGCAGTCCAAGTCGGGGTCCGATGAACACTGAAGCTTTCTTT
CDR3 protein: CASSPSRGPMNTEAFF

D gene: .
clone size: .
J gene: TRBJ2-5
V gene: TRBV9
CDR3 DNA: TGTGCCAGCAGCAGAGGGGCAACCCAAGAGACCCAGTACTTC
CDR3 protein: CASSRGATQETQYF

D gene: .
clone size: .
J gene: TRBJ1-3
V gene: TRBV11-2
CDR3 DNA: TGTGCCAGCAGCAGGGGAAACACCATATATTTT
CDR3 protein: CASSRGNTIYF

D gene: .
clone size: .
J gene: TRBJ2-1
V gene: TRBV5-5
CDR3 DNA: TGTGCCAGCAGCTTTAGAGGGGGCTACAATGAGCAGTTCTTC
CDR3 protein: CASSFRGGYNEQFF

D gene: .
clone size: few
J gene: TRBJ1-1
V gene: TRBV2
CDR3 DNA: TGTGCCAGCAGTGAATTACGGGGGAACACTGAAGCTTTCTTT
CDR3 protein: CASSELRGNTEAFF

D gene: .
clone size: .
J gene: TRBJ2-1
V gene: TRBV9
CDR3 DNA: TGTGCCAGCAGCGCGCTGGGAAGGTTCGCCTACAGTGAGCAGTTCTTC
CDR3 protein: CASSALGRFAYSEQFF

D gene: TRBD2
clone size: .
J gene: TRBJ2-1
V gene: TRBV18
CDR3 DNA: TGTGCCAGCTCACCCCAGCGGGACCGCTCCTACAATGAGCAGTTCTTC
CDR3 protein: CASSPQRDRSYNEQFF

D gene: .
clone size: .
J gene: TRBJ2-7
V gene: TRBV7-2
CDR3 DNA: TGTGCCAGCAGCCCTCGACAGGTGGACGAGCAGTACTTC
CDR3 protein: CASSPRQVDEQYF

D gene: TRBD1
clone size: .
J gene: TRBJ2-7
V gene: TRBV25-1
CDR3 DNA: TGTGCCAGCAGTGAATCTGGGACAGGGTCCTACGAGCAGTACTTC
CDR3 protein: CASSESGTGSYEQYF

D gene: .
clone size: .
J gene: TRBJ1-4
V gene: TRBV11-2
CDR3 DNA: TGTGCCAGCAGCTTATCTGTCAGCCCTGGAAAACTGTTTTTT
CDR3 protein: CASSLSVSPGKLFF

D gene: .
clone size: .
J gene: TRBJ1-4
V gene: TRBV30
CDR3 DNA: TGTGCCTGGAGCTCCAGCAATACTAATGAAAAACTGTTTTTT
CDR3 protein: CAWSSSNTNEKLFF

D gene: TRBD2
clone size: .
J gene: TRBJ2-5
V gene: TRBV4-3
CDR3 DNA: TGCGCCAGCAGCCAAGCCCCCGCGGCGGGGGAAGAGACCCAGTACTTC
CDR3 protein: CASSQAPAAGEETQYF

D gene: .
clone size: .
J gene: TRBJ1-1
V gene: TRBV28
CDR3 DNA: TGTGCCAGCAGTTATAGCGCGAACACTGAAGCTTTCTTT
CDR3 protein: CASSYSANTEAFF

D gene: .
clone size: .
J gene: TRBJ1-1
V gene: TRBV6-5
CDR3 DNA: TGTGCCAGCAGTTACTCATCCGGAGCTTTCTTT
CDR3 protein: CASSYSSGAFF

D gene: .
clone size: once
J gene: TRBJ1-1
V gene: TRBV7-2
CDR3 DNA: TGTGCCAGCAGCGAGAGACGTCGGGGAGCTTTCTTT
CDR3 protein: CASSERRRGAFF

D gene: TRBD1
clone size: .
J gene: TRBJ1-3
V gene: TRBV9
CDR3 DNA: TGTGCCAGCAGCGTACAGGGGGCTCAAGGTGGAAACACCATATATTTT
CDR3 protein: CASSVQGAQGGNTIYF

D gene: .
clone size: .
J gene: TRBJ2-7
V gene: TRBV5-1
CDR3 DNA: TGCGCCAGCAGCCTAGAGCGGAGCTCCTACGAGCAGTACTTC
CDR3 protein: CASSLERSSYEQYF

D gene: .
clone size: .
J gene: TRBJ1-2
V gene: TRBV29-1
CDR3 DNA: TGCAGCGTTGAAATTGCTGGGGCGGGGGTCTACACCTTC
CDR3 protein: CSVEIAGAGVYTF

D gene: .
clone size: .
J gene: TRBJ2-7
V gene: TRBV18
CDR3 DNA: TGTGCCAGCTCACCAATTACCGGGATCCAAAGCGCCTACGAGCAGTACTTC
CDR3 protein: CASSPITGIQSAYEQYF